These 8 T cell receptor beta chains originate from one sample sequenced in a study of cytomegalovirus exposure and HLA in healthy donors. Clones were read by immunoSEQ multiplex PCR, and TCRdb kept only the in-frame ones, dropping some. The table lists some 250,000 clones, about 90% of them singletons, with approximately 0.34% in the top ten. The source material was PBMCs. The receptors originated from a woman aged 18-30 years in good health and CMV-seronegative.

The genes are TRBV27 and TRBJ1-4, with 7 bases fitting TRBD1. J gave up 3 bases and V 6 bases, and 4 bases lay outside the gene matches. The V gene's germline CDR1 is MNHEY and CDR2 SMNVEV (reference sequence). The CDR3 spans 14 residues. This CDR3 is CASSWTGPNEKLFF. The CDR3 DNA is TGTGCCAGCAGCTGGACAGGCCCTAATGAAAAACTGTTTTTT. Supplemented by reference TRBV27 and TRBJ1-4, the full variable domain reads EAQVTQNPRYLITVTGKKLTVTCSQNMNHEYMSWYRQDPGLGLRQIYYSMNVEVTDKGDVPEGYKVSRKEKRNFPLILESPSPNQTSLYFCASSWTGPNEKLFFGSGTQLSVL.

V gene TRBV28 combines with J gene TRBJ2-7; 9 bases map to TRBD2. This CDR3 spans 16 amino acids. J was trimmed by 3 bases and V by 5 bases; bases with no gene match: 11. Germline values: CDR1 MDHEN, CDR2 SYDVKM. The CDR3 DNA reads as TGTGCCAGCAGTCACGAACCGGGACTAGCAGGCTACGAGCAGTACTTC. The encoded protein is CASSHEPGLAGYEQYF.

This clone appeared a few times. V usage is TRBV19 and J usage is TRBJ2-2; 9 bases are shared with TRBD1. The length of the CDR3 is 14 residues. Germline V lookup: CDR1 LNHDA, CDR2 SQIVND (reference sequence). With V trimmed by 5 bases and J by 5 bases, 3 bases remained unmatched. Here the CDR3 reads CASSQTGGTGELFF. CDR3 sequence (DNA): TGTGCCAGTAGTCAGACAGGGGGGACCGGGGAGCTGTTTTTT.

This chain connects TRBV19 to TRBJ2-2, with 9 bases identical to TRBD1. J lost 6 bases, V lost 5 bases, and 10 bases had no gene match. Per germline, CDR1 LNHDA and CDR2 SQIVND (reference sequence). The CDR3 spans 16 residues. CDR3 in amino acids: CASSPAGQGGPGELFF. The CDR3 DNA reads as TGTGCCAGTAGTCCAGCGGGACAGGGAGGTCCCGGGGAGCTGTTTTTT.

The chain links TRBV29-1 to TRBJ1-1, with D uncertain. This CDR3 spans 11 amino acids. The germline CDR1 and CDR2 sequences are SQVTM and ANQGSEA. V shed 4 bases and J shed 0 bases, with 3 bases lying between them. The CDR3 region is CSVGVNTEAFF. CDR3 nucleotide sequence: TGCAGCGTTGGAGTGAACACTGAAGCTTTCTTT.

The V and J genes are TRBV7-8 and TRBJ2-1; 8 bases map to TRBD2. J lost 4 bases, V lost 3 bases, and 5 bases had no gene match. The length of the CDR3 is 15 residues. The V gene's germline CDR1 is SGHVS and CDR2 FQNEAQ. The chain's CDR3 is CASSLDGGGYNEQFF. CDR3 DNA sequence: TGTGCCAGCAGCTTGGACGGGGGGGGATACAATGAGCAGTTCTTC.

The rearrangement uses TRBV9 and TRBJ2-5, with 9 bases aligning to TRBD2. J was trimmed by 2 bases and V by 0 bases; bases with no gene match: 8. The V gene's germline CDR1 is SGDLS and CDR2 YYNGEE. The CDR3 has 17 amino acids. CDR3 in amino acids: CASSVVDSGGPQETQYF. The CDR3 coding sequence is TGTGCCAGCAGCGTAGTGGATAGCGGGGGCCCACAAGAGACCCAGTACTTC.

Remarks on this clone: One end of the junction does not line up with germline, which may come from a read error. This chain uses TRBV20-1 with TRBJ2-5; D call uncertain. Germline V gene sequence: CDR1 DFQATT, CDR2 SNEGSKA (reference sequence). This CDR3 spans 10 amino acids. CDR3 residues: CSVRRETQYF. CDR3 DNA: TGCAGTGTTAGACGAGAGACCCAGTACTTC.